These T cell receptor beta chains were read from a single sample in a study of post-analysis software for immune sequencing data. TCRdb re-called the PCR reads through MiXCR, storing one row per CDR3 protein. The sample records around 770,000 distinct CDR3 sequences, under 60% being singletons. Material for sequencing was blood. The receptors originated from a girl aged 5-17 years with multiple sclerosis. The CDR3 runs from the conserved cysteine through the conserved F or W. The D gene is left open where the match is weak. Part of the rows lack a size; the others show once, few, many or a class for expanded clones.

j_call | clone_size | v_call | d_call | cdr3_aa | cdr3_nt
TRBJ2-1 | . | TRBV10-1 | . | CASRTKVQFF | TGCGCCAGCAGAACCAAGGTGCAGTTCTTC
TRBJ2-1 | few | TRBV20-1 | . | CSARPGLTYNEQFF | TGCAGTGCTAGACCCGGGTTAACCTACAATGAGCAGTTCTTC
TRBJ2-7 | . | TRBV15 | TRBD2 | CATSRGSSGPYEQYF | TGTGCCACCAGCAGAGGGTCTAGCGGACCCTACGAGCAGTACTTC
TRBJ2-1 | . | TRBV7-3 | . | CASSLISGSGGAYNEQFF | TGTGCCAGCAGCCTCATTTCGGGATCCGGAGGGGCCTACAATGAGCAGTTCTTC
TRBJ2-5 | few | TRBV11-2 | TRBD1 | CASSSGQGKGETQYF | TGTGCCAGCAGCTCGGGACAGGGAAAGGGAGAGACCCAGTACTTC
TRBJ1-1 | . | TRBV5-1 | . | CASSFGRLNTEAFF | TGCGCCAGCAGCTTCGGTCGGTTGAACACTGAAGCTTTCTTT
TRBJ2-5 | . | TRBV27 | TRBD2 | CASSFLASGALETQYF | TGTGCCAGCAGTTTCTTGGCTAGCGGGGCCCTAGAGACCCAGTACTTC
TRBJ1-5 | . | TRBV6-7 | . | CASKVFPTAQHF | TGTGCCAGCAAGGTATTCCCAACAGCCCAGCATTTT
TRBJ2-7 | once | TRBV9 | TRBD1 | CASSRTTGDFHEQYF | TGTGCCAGCAGCCGAACGACAGGGGATTTCCACGAGCAGTACTTC
TRBJ1-2 | . | TRBV29-1 | . | CSVYTPPYGYTF | TGCAGCGTTTATACTCCGCCCTATGGCTACACCTTC
TRBJ2-7 | many | TRBV12-3/TRBV12-4 | . | CASSLIYEQYF | TGTGCCAGCAGCTTGATTTACGAGCAGTACTTC
TRBJ1-2 | few | TRBV7-9 | . | CASSLPRRDGYTF | TGTGCCAGCAGCTTACCCCGGCGGGATGGCTACACCTTC
TRBJ2-3 | . | TRBV4-1 | TRBD1 | CASSQGDRVPPDTQYF | TGCGCCAGCAGCCAAGGGGACAGGGTACCTCCAGATACGCAGTATTTT
TRBJ2-7 | . | TRBV6-6 | . | CASSPKSEQYF | TGTGCCAGCAGCCCTAAATCCGAGCAGTACTTC
TRBJ2-3 | . | TRBV20-1 | . | CSASRGSYTDTQYF | TGCAGTGCTAGCCGTGGGAGTTACACAGATACGCAGTATTTT
TRBJ2-7 | . | TRBV3-1 | TRBD2 | CASRGPSSGNYYEQYF | TGTGCCAGCAGGGGCCCTTCTAGCGGGAACTACTACGAGCAGTACTTC
TRBJ1-6 | . | TRBV12-3/TRBV12-4 | . | CASSFSTGRGPLHF | TGTGCCAGCAGTTTCTCAACAGGGCGCGGGCCCCTCCACTTT
TRBJ2-1 | . | TRBV25-1 | . | CASAPGYNEQFF | TGTGCCAGCGCTCCAGGGTACAATGAGCAGTTCTTC
TRBJ1-2 | . | TRBV29-1 | TRBD1 | CSVEDRDRALDGYTF | TGCAGCGTTGAAGACCGGGACAGGGCTTTGGATGGCTACACCTTC
TRBJ2-3 | few | TRBV6-5 | . | CASTAVGGSTDTQYF | TGTGCCAGCACCGCCGTCGGCGGGAGCACAGATACGCAGTATTTT
TRBJ1-5 | . | TRBV6-1 | . | CASSVRANQPQHF | TGTGCCAGCAGTGTTAGGGCGAATCAGCCCCAGCATTTT
TRBJ1-5 | few | TRBV6-2/TRBV6-3 | . | CASSYWGGLSAQPQHF | TGTGCCAGCAGTTACTGGGGAGGACTCTCGGCTCAGCCCCAGCATTTT
TRBJ2-4 | few | TRBV12-3/TRBV12-4 | . | CASSLPGPLNIQYF | TGTGCCAGCAGCCTTCCGGGACCCTTAAACATTCAGTACTTC
TRBJ2-7 | once | TRBV20-1 | . | CSARDDGRNYEQYF | TGCAGTGCTCGAGATGACGGACGAAACTACGAGCAGTACTTC
TRBJ2-7 | . | TRBV27 | . | CASSSLGRFSYEQYF | TGTGCCAGCAGTTCCCTCGGAAGGTTCAGCTACGAGCAGTACTTC
TRBJ2-3 | . | TRBV9 | TRBD1 | CASSATGRTTDTQYF | TGTGCCAGCAGCGCGACAGGGCGCACCACAGATACGCAGTATTTT
TRBJ1-2 | . | TRBV3-1 | . | CASSQERGRYANYGYTF | TGTGCCAGCAGCCAAGAGAGGGGCAGGTACGCTAACTATGGCTACACCTTC
TRBJ2-3 | few | TRBV5-6 | . | CASSPPQRSTDTQYF | TGTGCCAGCAGCCCCCCACAGAGGAGTACAGATACGCAGTATTTT
TRBJ2-2 | many | TRBV7-8 | . | CASSPPGFGTGELFF | TGTGCCAGCAGCCCTCCCGGGTTTGGCACCGGGGAGCTGTTTTTT
TRBJ2-7 | . | TRBV6-5 | . | CASRLTPRAEQYF | TGTGCCAGCCGGTTGACACCTAGGGCCGAGCAGTACTTC
TRBJ2-5 | . | TRBV12-3/TRBV12-4 | . | CASSLAGVPETQYF | TGTGCCAGCAGTTTGGCAGGGGTCCCAGAGACCCAGTACTTC